This T cell receptor beta chain was observed in a study of T cell changes during pregnancy in multiple sclerosis. Measured with immunoSEQ multiplex PCR; TCRdb has only the in-frame clones, and not every one. Of roughly 89,000 clones in the sample, approximately 95% were seen once. Losses at the gene ends were 6 bases for V and 1 base for J; bases not matched to a gene: 6. Germline V gives CDR1 MNHNY, CDR2 SVGAGI (reference sequence). The CDR3 extends over 15 amino acids. The chain is built from TRBV6-6 and TRBJ2-1; TRBD2 agrees at 7 bases. The sequencing used peripheral blood, collected after pregnancy. This TCR derives from a female donor in good health, enrolled as a control in a pregnancy study. CDR3 residues: CASSPSGRSYNEQFF. The CDR3 nucleotides read TGTGCCAGCAGCCCGTCCGGGAGGTCCTACAATGAGCAGTTCTTC.